Shown below are 24 T cell receptor beta chains from a single sample sequenced in a study of siplizumab effects on memory and regulatory T cells. The data were produced by immunoSEQ multiplex PCR, yet TCRdb's version contains in-frame clones alone and is incomplete. The sample yields 99,000 or so clones, over 90% seen once. The sample was Tregs sorted from blood. These receptors originate from a human donor in good health.

The rearrangement uses TRBV29-1 and TRBJ2-7; D is unclear. CDR1 and CDR2 from the germline V gene are SQVTM and ANQGSEA. This CDR3 spans 11 amino acids. V was cut by 4 bases and J by 5 bases, with 9 bases left in between. The CDR3 spells CSVGGLHEQYF. DNA of the CDR3: TGCAGCGTTGGGGGTCTGCACGAGCAGTACTTC.

The chain links TRBV7-2 to TRBJ2-7; TRBD1 aligns across 9 bases. The V gene's germline CDR1 is SGHTA and CDR2 FQGNSA. This CDR3 is 16 amino acids long. J lost 7 bases, V lost 2 bases, and 12 bases had no gene match. The CDR3, as DNA: TGTGCCAGCAGCTTATCCTCCTGGGGACAGGGCTCGGAGCAGTACTTC. Translated: CASSLSSWGQGSEQYF.

The rearrangement uses TRBV19 and TRBJ1-5, with 9 bases lining up with TRBD1. Germline V gives CDR1 LNHDA, CDR2 SQIVND (reference sequence). The CDR3 covers 14 residues. The ends lost 6 bases at V and 7 bases at J; junction bases unmatched: 7. The CDR3 sequence: CASSQQGAWQPQHF. Written as DNA, the CDR3 is TGTGCCAGTAGCCAACAGGGGGCTTGGCAGCCCCAGCATTTT.

The V and J genes are TRBV5-1 and TRBJ2-7; the D is unclear. V lost 0 bases and J 1 base, leaving 11 bases between the germline ends. This CDR3 region has 15 residues. Per the germline V gene, CDR1 is SGHRS and CDR2 is YFSETQ. The CDR3 DNA sequence: TGCGCCAGCAGCTTGGGGGGATTCCAGTCCTACGAGCAGTACTTC. Translated, it gives CASSLGGFQSYEQYF.

The CDR3 region has the DNA TGTGCCAGCAGCGTAGAGGGGGCTATAGGAAACACCATATATTTT. It translates to CASSVEGAIGNTIYF. The V gene is TRBV9, the J gene TRBJ1-3; TRBD1 matches 7 bases. The CDR3 is made up of 15 amino acids. Germline V gene data show CDR1 as SGDLS and CDR2 as YYNGEE. V trimming: 0 bases; J trimming: 4 bases; junction bases outside the gene matches: 4. Full variable domain (remainder filled in from reference TRBV9 and TRBJ1-3): DSGVTQTPKHLITATGQRVTLRCSPRSGDLSVYWYQQSLDQGLQFLIQYYNGEERAKGNILERFSAQQFPDLHSELNLSSLELGDSALYFCASSVEGAIGNTIYFGEGSWLTVV.

V usage is TRBV29-1 and J usage is TRBJ2-3; D possibly corresponds to TRBD1 (5 bases). This CDR3 has 15 amino acids. The V end lost 3 bases, the J end lost 1 base, and 14 bases lay between the germline ends. CDR1 and CDR2 (germline): SQVTM, ANQGSEA. CDR3 in amino acids: CSVEWGSLGTDTQYF. DNA of the CDR3: TGCAGCGTTGAGTGGGGCTCCCTGGGCACAGATACGCAGTATTTT.

The V gene is TRBV7-2, the J gene TRBJ2-7; maybe TRBD2 (6 bases). In germline, CDR1 is SGHTA, CDR2 FQGNSA. The CDR3 loop spans 13 amino acids. Trimming took 2 bases from V and 4 from J, leaving 9 bases between them. In nucleotides, the CDR3 is TGTGCCAGCAGCTTAAGGCGGGATTACGAGCAGTACTTC. Translating it yields CASSLRRDYEQYF. Full variable domain (missing parts from reference TRBV7-2 and TRBJ2-7): GAGVSQSPSNKVTEKGKDVELRCDPISGHTALYWYRQSLGQGLEFLIYFQGNSAPDKSGLPSDRFSAERTGGSVSTLTIQRTQQEDSAVYLCASSLRRDYEQYFGPGTRLTVT.

As regards this clone: At one end the junction does not follow the germline gene, possibly because of a read error. The V gene is TRBV7-7, the J gene TRBJ2-3; 12 positions match TRBD2. This CDR3 contains 17 residues. CDR1 and CDR2 (germline): SSHAT, FNYEAQ (reference sequence). The chain's CDR3 is CASSPGGLAGLRDTQYF. DNA of the CDR3: TGTGCTAGCAGCCCGGGGGGACTAGCGGGCCTGAGAGATACGCAGTATTTT.

The genes are TRBV5-6 and TRBJ2-4; D possibly corresponds to TRBD2 (6 bases). This CDR3 has 17 residues. The germline V gene encodes CDR1 SGHDT and CDR2 YYEEEE. V lost 3 bases and J lost 3, with 19 bases in between. The CDR3: CASSWRVVAEIKNIQYF. CDR3 DNA sequence: TGTGCCAGCAGCTGGAGGGTTGTTGCTGAGATCAAAAACATTCAGTACTTC.

The J gene is TRBJ1-1, the V gene TRBV6-1, with D hard to call. CDR1 is MNHNS, CDR2 SASEGT, per germline. Trimming left V 4 bases short and J 5 bases short, with 11 bases between. The CDR3 is 13 amino acids. The CDR3 reads CASSGPIGTEAFF. Written as DNA, the CDR3 is TGTGCCAGCAGTGGACCTATCGGGACTGAAGCTTTCTTT.

V usage is TRBV7-2 and J usage is TRBJ2-7, with D possibly being TRBD2 (5 bases). V was shortened by 6 bases and J by 1 base, with 10 bases between the two germline ends. Germline assignment: CDR1 SGHTA and CDR2 FQGNSA. The CDR3 extends over 13 amino acids. For the CDR3, the DNA is TGTGCCAGCAGGTCCGGGGTTTCCTACGAGCAGTACTTC. It yields the protein CASRSGVSYEQYF. Combining the CDR3 with reference TRBV7-2 and TRBJ2-7 gives the whole variable domain GAGVSQSPSNKVTEKGKDVELRCDPISGHTALYWYRQSLGQGLEFLIYFQGNSAPDKSGLPSDRFSAERTGGSVSTLTIQRTQQEDSAVYLCASRSGVSYEQYFGPGTRLTVT.

V usage is TRBV7-3 and J usage is TRBJ2-3; 7 bases are shared with TRBD2. The germline gives CDR1 SGHTA, CDR2 FQGTGA. V trimming: 0 bases; J trimming: 6 bases; junction bases outside the gene matches: 12. CDR3 length equals 17 residues. The CDR3: CASSLTRRGGSGDTQYF. As DNA, the CDR3 is TGTGCCAGCAGCTTAACGAGGCGCGGGGGAAGTGGGGATACGCAGTATTTT.

The chain has TRBV7-2 and TRBJ2-7, with D possibly TRBD1 on 6 matching bases. Per germline, CDR1 SGHTA and CDR2 FQGNSA. Trimming left V 4 bases short and J 5 bases short, with 12 bases between. CDR3 length: 13 residues. The CDR3 bases are TGTGCCAGCAGCTATTACAGGGAACACGAGCAGTACTTC. This encodes CASSYYREHEQYF. Looking up the rest from reference TRBV7-2 and TRBJ2-7 gives the full variable domain: GAGVSQSPSNKVTEKGKDVELRCDPISGHTALYWYRQSLGQGLEFLIYFQGNSAPDKSGLPSDRFSAERTGGSVSTLTIQRTQQEDSAVYLCASSYYREHEQYFGPGTRLTVT.

The chain uses TRBV13 and TRBJ1-3; 9 bases line up with TRBD1. Germline values: CDR1 PRHDT, CDR2 FYEKMQ (reference sequence). Losses at the gene ends were 4 bases for V and 3 bases for J; bases not matched to a gene: 7. CDR3 size: 16 residues. This chain's CDR3 is CASSSYRGRGGNTIYF. DNA of the CDR3: TGTGCCAGCAGCTCGTACAGGGGGCGAGGTGGAAACACCATATATTTT. The variable domain in full, with the rest retrieved from reference TRBV13 and TRBJ1-3, is AAGVIQSPRHLIKEKRETATLKCYPIPRHDTVYWYQQGPGQDPQFLISFYEKMQSDKGSIPDRFSAQQFSDYHSELNMSSLELGDSALYFCASSSYRGRGGNTIYFGEGSWLTVV.

This chain connects TRBV7-2 to TRBJ1-1, with D unresolved. Deletions cut 5 bases from V and 6 bases from J, with 10 bases between. The CDR3 spans 12 residues. Germline CDR1 reads SGHTA; CDR2 reads FQGNSA. The CDR3 DNA is TGTGCCAGCAGCCTAAGGCTTCCTGAAGCTTTCTTT. It encodes CASSLRLPEAFF.

The V gene is TRBV5-1, the J gene TRBJ1-5, with 9 bases aligning to TRBD1. J lost 4 bases, V lost 0 bases, and 2 bases had no gene match. This CDR3 is built from 15 residues. In germline, CDR1 is SGHRS, CDR2 YFSETQ. The CDR3 DNA reads TGCGCCAGCAGCTTGGACAGGGGGCCAAATCAGCCCCAGCATTTT. It specifies CASSLDRGPNQPQHF.

This rearrangement joins TRBV11-2 to TRBJ2-7; D perhaps matches TRBD2 (6 bases). Germline lookup yields CDR1 SGHAT and CDR2 FQNNGV. The V end was cut by 4 bases, the J end by 4 bases, with 11 bases between. The CDR3 covers 13 residues. CDR3 in amino acids: CASSWTGAYEQYF. The CDR3 DNA reads as TGTGCCAGCAGCTGGACGGGAGCGTACGAGCAGTACTTC.

The chain carries TRBV6-5 and TRBJ2-1; the D gene could be TRBD1 or TRBD2 (5 bases each). The germline V and J ends were trimmed by 7 bases and 8 bases, with 15 bases remaining between them. This CDR3 contains 13 residues. Germline assignment: CDR1 MNHEY and CDR2 SVGAGI. CDR3 region: CASKRAGDHEQFF. The DNA of the CDR3 is TGTGCCAGCAAACGGGCCGGGGACCATGAGCAGTTCTTC.

The rearrangement joins TRBV6-6 to TRBJ1-1; 11 positions agree with TRBD1. Per germline, CDR1 MNHNY and CDR2 SVGAGI (reference sequence). CDR3 length equals 16 residues. J gave up 6 bases and V 2 bases, and 8 bases lay outside the gene matches. CDR3 in amino acids: CASSYRAGQGVAEAFF. In DNA form, the CDR3 reads TGTGCCAGCAGTTACCGAGCGGGACAGGGGGTGGCTGAAGCTTTCTTT.

This clone was counted a few times. This chain links TRBV7-9 with TRBJ1-2; TRBD1 aligns across 7 bases. CDR1 is SEHNR, CDR2 FQNEAQ, per germline (reference sequence). V dropped 5 bases and J dropped 8; count of bases not matched to a gene: 5. This CDR3 comprises 12 residues. CDR3 DNA sequence: TGTGCCAGCAGCCCCGGGACAGCAGGCTACACCTTC. It encodes CASSPGTAGYTF. The complete variable domain, with remaining parts taken from reference TRBV7-9 and TRBJ1-2, reads DTGVSQNPRHKITKRGQNVTFRCDPISEHNRLYWYRQTLGQGPEFLTYFQNEAQLEKSRLLSDRFSAERPKGSFSTLEIQRTEQGDSAMYLCASSPGTAGYTFGSGTRLTVV.

The chain has TRBV14 and TRBJ2-1; 8 nucleotides agree with TRBD2. This CDR3 contains 16 residues. With 4 bases clipped from V and 3 bases from J, the junction kept 8 bases outside the gene matches. Germline CDR1 is SGHDN and CDR2 is FVKESK. The CDR3 protein is CASSRLGTRIYNEQFF. CDR3 coding DNA: TGTGCCAGCAGCCGACTCGGGACTAGGATCTACAATGAGCAGTTCTTC.

V is TRBV7-9 and J is TRBJ2-7; tentatively, D is TRBD1 (6 bases). Germline CDR1 reads SEHNR; CDR2 reads FQNEAQ (reference sequence). V gave up 5 bases and J gave up 3 bases, with 11 bases separating them. The CDR3 extends over 13 amino acids. The CDR3 reads CASSPNRDYEQYF. The CDR3 nucleotides are TGTGCCAGCAGCCCCAACAGGGACTACGAGCAGTACTTC.

This rearrangement joins TRBV5-1 to TRBJ2-5, with 10 bases that match TRBD2. Unmatched junction bases numbered 9, after V lost 3 bases and J lost 4 bases. The germline V gene has CDR1 SGHRS and CDR2 YFSETQ. The CDR3 runs 16 residues. This CDR3 reads CASSWAPSGGLETQYF. CDR3 in DNA: TGCGCCAGCAGCTGGGCCCCTAGCGGGGGCCTAGAGACCCAGTACTTC.

This chain uses TRBV30 with TRBJ1-2, with unresolved D. Germline V gene data show CDR1 as GTSNPN and CDR2 as SVGIG (reference sequence). V was cut by 6 bases and J by 6 bases, with 20 bases left in between. The CDR3 spans 14 residues. The CDR3: CACRPPPARDGYTF. CDR3 nucleotides: TGTGCCTGCCGACCCCCACCGGCACGAGATGGCTACACCTTC.